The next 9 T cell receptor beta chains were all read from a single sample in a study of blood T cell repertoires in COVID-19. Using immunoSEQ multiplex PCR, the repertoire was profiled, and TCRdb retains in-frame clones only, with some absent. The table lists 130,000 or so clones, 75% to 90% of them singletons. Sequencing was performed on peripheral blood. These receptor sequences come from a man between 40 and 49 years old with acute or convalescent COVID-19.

CDR3 coding DNA: TGTGCCAGCGTTGACAGGGAATGGGGCTACACCTTC. Its protein product is CASVDREWGYTF. The gene calls are TRBV6-5 and TRBJ1-2; 7 bases line up with TRBD1. The CDR3 is made up of 12 amino acids. V shed 8 bases and J 8 bases; nucleotides not matched to a gene: 8. Germline values: CDR1 MNHEY, CDR2 SVGAGI.

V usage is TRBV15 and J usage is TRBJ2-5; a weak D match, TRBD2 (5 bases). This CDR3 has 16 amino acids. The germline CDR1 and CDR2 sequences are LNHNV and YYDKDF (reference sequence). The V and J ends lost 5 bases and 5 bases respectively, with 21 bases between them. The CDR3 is CATSPRRIGLGETQYF. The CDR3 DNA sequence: TGTGCCACCAGCCCTAGGAGGATAGGGCTTGGGGAGACCCAGTACTTC.

CDR3 coding DNA: TGTGCCAGCAGCTCGAAACTAGTGCTAAACACAGATACGCAGTATTTT. Its translation: CASSSKLVLNTDTQYF. The chain has TRBV7-9 and TRBJ2-3, with a tentative D call TRBD2 (5 bases). Trimming left V 4 bases short and J 2 bases short, with 16 bases between. The CDR3 spans 16 residues. From germline, CDR1 is SEHNR and CDR2 FQNEAQ (reference sequence).

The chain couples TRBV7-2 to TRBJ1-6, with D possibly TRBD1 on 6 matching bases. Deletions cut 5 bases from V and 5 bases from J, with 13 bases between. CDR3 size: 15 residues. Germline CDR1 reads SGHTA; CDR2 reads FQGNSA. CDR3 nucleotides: TGTGCCAGCAGCACTTGGACAGTAGATAATTCACCCCTCCACTTT. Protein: CASSTWTVDNSPLHF.

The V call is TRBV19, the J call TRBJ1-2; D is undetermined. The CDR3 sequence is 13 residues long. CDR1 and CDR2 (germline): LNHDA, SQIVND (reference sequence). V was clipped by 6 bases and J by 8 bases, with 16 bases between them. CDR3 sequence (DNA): TGTGCCAGTAGCCTAGAACAGAGGGCAGGCTACACCTTC. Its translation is CASSLEQRAGYTF.

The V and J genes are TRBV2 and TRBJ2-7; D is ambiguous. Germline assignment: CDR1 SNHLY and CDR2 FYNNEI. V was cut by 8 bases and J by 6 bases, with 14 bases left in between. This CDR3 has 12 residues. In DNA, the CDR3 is TGTGCCAGCCGCCTTGGTCCGGTCGAGCAGTACTTC. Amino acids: CASRLGPVEQYF.

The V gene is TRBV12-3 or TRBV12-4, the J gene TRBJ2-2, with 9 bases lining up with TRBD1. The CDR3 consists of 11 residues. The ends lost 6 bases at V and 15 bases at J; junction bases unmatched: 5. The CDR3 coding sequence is TGTGCCAGCAGCCACAGGGGGCAGGTGTTTTTT. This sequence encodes CASSHRGQVFF.

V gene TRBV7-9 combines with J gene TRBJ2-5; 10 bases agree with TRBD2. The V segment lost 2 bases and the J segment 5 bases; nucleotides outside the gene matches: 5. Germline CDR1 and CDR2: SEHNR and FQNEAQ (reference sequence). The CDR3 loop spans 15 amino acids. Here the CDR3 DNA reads TGTGCCAGCAGCTTAATAGCGGGAGGACAGGAGACCCAGTACTTC. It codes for CASSLIAGGQETQYF.

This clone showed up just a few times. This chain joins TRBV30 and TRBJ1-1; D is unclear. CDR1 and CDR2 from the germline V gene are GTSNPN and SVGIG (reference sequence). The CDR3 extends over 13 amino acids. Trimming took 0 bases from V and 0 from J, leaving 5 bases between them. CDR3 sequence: CAWSVQVNTEAFF. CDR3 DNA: TGTGCCTGGAGTGTACAAGTGAACACTGAAGCTTTCTTT. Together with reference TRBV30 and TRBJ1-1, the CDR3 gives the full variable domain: SQTIHQWPATLVQPVGSPLSLECTVEGTSNPNLYWYRQAAGRGLQLLFYSVGIGQISSEVPQNLSASRPQDRQFILSSKKLLLSDSGFYLCAWSVQVNTEAFFGQGTRLTVV.